Listed below are T cell receptor beta chains from one sample, sequenced in a study of identical twins. TCRdb ran MiXCR on the 5' RACE reads and lists one entry per CDR3 protein. The sample shows 200,000 to 250,000 distinct CDR3 sequences, about 12% of them seen only once. The same sample was also used in a study of yellow fever vaccine responses in identical twins.

Sequenced: memory (CD45RO+) T cells sorted from blood. The receptors come from a woman aged 18-29 years in good health. CDR3s include the opening cysteine and the closing phenylalanine or tryptophan. Fields, in order: D gene, clone size, V gene, J gene, CDR3 DNA, CDR3 protein. The D gene is left open where the match is weak. Some rows mark clone size as missing; the rest say once, few, many or name a class of expanded clone.

d_call: TRBD2; clone_size: few; v_call: TRBV20-1; j_call: TRBJ2-7; cdr3_nt: TGCAGTGCCGAGTCTGGGACTAGCGGGGCTGGTGAGCAGTACTTC; cdr3_aa: CSAESGTSGAGEQYF
d_call: .; clone_size: few; v_call: TRBV29-1; j_call: TRBJ2-3; cdr3_nt: TGCAGCGTTGAAGTCAGGGAGTTCGCAGATACGCAGTATTTT; cdr3_aa: CSVEVREFADTQYF
d_call: .; clone_size: many; v_call: TRBV5-1; j_call: TRBJ2-3; cdr3_nt: TGCGCCAGCAGCTATGGGACAGATACGCAGTATTTT; cdr3_aa: CASSYGTDTQYF
d_call: .; clone_size: many; v_call: TRBV27; j_call: TRBJ2-5; cdr3_nt: TGTGCCAGCAGTTCTTTCGGGAATGGATTGGAGACCCAGTACTTC; cdr3_aa: CASSSFGNGLETQYF
d_call: .; clone_size: .; v_call: TRBV18; j_call: TRBJ2-4; cdr3_nt: TGTGCCAGCTCAACGACAGGAACCAAAAACATTCAGTACTTC; cdr3_aa: CASSTTGTKNIQYF
d_call: TRBD1; clone_size: many; v_call: TRBV5-1; j_call: TRBJ1-6; cdr3_nt: TGCGCCAGCAGCCCCATGACAGGGGGAGATTCACCCCTCCACTTT; cdr3_aa: CASSPMTGGDSPLHF
d_call: TRBD1; clone_size: .; v_call: TRBV5-4; j_call: TRBJ2-7; cdr3_nt: TGTGCCAGCAGCTTGGACAGGGGGGCTCTGGACGAGCAGTACTTC; cdr3_aa: CASSLDRGALDEQYF
d_call: .; clone_size: few; v_call: TRBV10-1; j_call: TRBJ2-5; cdr3_nt: TGCGCCAGCAGTGAGTCCGGACAAGTACAAGAGACCCAGTACTTC; cdr3_aa: CASSESGQVQETQYF
d_call: .; clone_size: few; v_call: TRBV7-9; j_call: TRBJ2-3; cdr3_nt: TGTGCCAGCAGCTTACAGACGCAGTATTTT; cdr3_aa: CASSLQTQYF
d_call: TRBD1; clone_size: .; v_call: TRBV12-3/TRBV12-4; j_call: TRBJ1-1; cdr3_nt: TGTGCCAGCAGTTTGACAGGGATGAACACTGAAGCTTTCTTT; cdr3_aa: CASSLTGMNTEAFF
d_call: .; clone_size: few; v_call: TRBV20-1; j_call: TRBJ2-1; cdr3_nt: TGCAGTGCTAGACCCGGACAGCTGAGCTCCTACAATGAGCAGTTCTTC; cdr3_aa: CSARPGQLSSYNEQFF
d_call: .; clone_size: few; v_call: TRBV12-3/TRBV12-4; j_call: TRBJ2-2; cdr3_nt: TGTGCCAGCAGTCTCCGGGGGGCGGGAAACACCGGGGAGCTGTTTTTT; cdr3_aa: CASSLRGAGNTGELFF
d_call: .; clone_size: few; v_call: TRBV7-2; j_call: TRBJ2-2; cdr3_nt: TGTGCCAGCAGCCCCCCGGGATTTAACACCGGGGAGCTGTTTTTT; cdr3_aa: CASSPPGFNTGELFF
d_call: TRBD1; clone_size: few; v_call: TRBV28; j_call: TRBJ2-7; cdr3_nt: TGTGCCAGCAGCCCCAGTCCGGGACAGGGAGTCTACGAGCAGTACTTC; cdr3_aa: CASSPSPGQGVYEQYF
d_call: .; clone_size: few; v_call: TRBV19; j_call: TRBJ2-5; cdr3_nt: TGTGCCAGTAGTACCAGCTGGGGTTACCAAGAGACCCAGTACTTC; cdr3_aa: CASSTSWGYQETQYF
d_call: TRBD1; clone_size: few; v_call: TRBV5-8; j_call: TRBJ2-7; cdr3_nt: TGTGCCAGCAGCTTGGCCATCGGGACAGCGGCCTACGAGCAGTACTTC; cdr3_aa: CASSLAIGTAAYEQYF
d_call: TRBD2; clone_size: .; v_call: TRBV6-1; j_call: TRBJ2-7; cdr3_nt: TGTGCCAGCATTGGGACTAGAAGTTACGAGCAGTACTTC; cdr3_aa: CASIGTRSYEQYF
d_call: TRBD2; clone_size: once; v_call: TRBV6-5; j_call: TRBJ2-5; cdr3_nt: TGTGCCAGCAGTTACAGCGGGAGTGGGGAGACCCAGTACTTC; cdr3_aa: CASSYSGSGETQYF
d_call: .; clone_size: .; v_call: TRBV10-3; j_call: TRBJ2-7; cdr3_nt: TGTGCCATCAGTGAGATTCAGGGCGCAGGGGGGTCTATCGAGCAGTACTTC; cdr3_aa: CAISEIQGAGGSIEQYF
d_call: .; clone_size: few; v_call: TRBV10-3; j_call: TRBJ2-7; cdr3_nt: TGTGCCATCAAAGCGGGCAAGGTTTACGAGCAGTACTTC; cdr3_aa: CAIKAGKVYEQYF
d_call: .; clone_size: few; v_call: TRBV4-2; j_call: TRBJ2-7; cdr3_nt: TGTGCCAGCAGCCAAGGGGTCTTACGGATCTACGAGCAGTACTTC; cdr3_aa: CASSQGVLRIYEQYF
d_call: TRBD2; clone_size: many; v_call: TRBV7-8; j_call: TRBJ2-3; cdr3_nt: TGTGCCAGCAGCTTAGCGGCGGGGGGCACAGATACGCAGTATTTT; cdr3_aa: CASSLAAGGTDTQYF
d_call: .; clone_size: .; v_call: TRBV9; j_call: TRBJ2-7; cdr3_nt: TGTGCCAGCAGCGTAGATCTCAAGAACTACGAGCAGTACTTC; cdr3_aa: CASSVDLKNYEQYF
d_call: TRBD1; clone_size: many; v_call: TRBV5-1; j_call: TRBJ2-3; cdr3_nt: TGCGCCAGCAGTAATTCAGGGGGTAGTCCAACAGATACGCAGTATTTT; cdr3_aa: CASSNSGGSPTDTQYF
d_call: TRBD2; clone_size: few; v_call: TRBV10-1; j_call: TRBJ2-2; cdr3_nt: TGCGCCAGCAATAGCGGGGACACCGGGGAGCTGTTTTTT; cdr3_aa: CASNSGDTGELFF
d_call: .; clone_size: .; v_call: TRBV7-3; j_call: TRBJ2-3; cdr3_nt: TGTGCCAGCAGCTCCACAGGGACAGATACGCAGTATTTT; cdr3_aa: CASSSTGTDTQYF
d_call: TRBD1; clone_size: few; v_call: TRBV7-9; j_call: TRBJ2-5; cdr3_nt: TGTGCCAGCAGCGTTGACACAGGGGGCCAAGAGACCCAGTACTTC; cdr3_aa: CASSVDTGGQETQYF
d_call: .; clone_size: few; v_call: TRBV5-1; j_call: TRBJ1-1; cdr3_nt: TGCGCCAGCAGCTTCGGGTGGAACACTGAAGCTTTCTTT; cdr3_aa: CASSFGWNTEAFF
d_call: .; clone_size: few; v_call: TRBV15; j_call: TRBJ2-5; cdr3_nt: TGTGCCACCAGCAAAGACCAGGAGACCCAGTACTTC; cdr3_aa: CATSKDQETQYF
d_call: TRBD1; clone_size: many; v_call: TRBV6-5; j_call: TRBJ2-2; cdr3_nt: TGTGCCAGCAGTTACTCTCACAGGGGGCGTCCACCCGGGGAGCTGTTTTTT; cdr3_aa: CASSYSHRGRPPGELFF
d_call: TRBD2; clone_size: few; v_call: TRBV29-1; j_call: TRBJ2-5; cdr3_nt: TGCAGCGTTAGTAGCGGGAGTTTAGAGACCCAGTACTTC; cdr3_aa: CSVSSGSLETQYF
d_call: TRBD2; clone_size: .; v_call: TRBV2; j_call: TRBJ2-3; cdr3_nt: TGTGCCAGCGCGGGACTAGCGGCCACAGATACGCAGTATTTT; cdr3_aa: CASAGLAATDTQYF
d_call: .; clone_size: few; v_call: TRBV5-1; j_call: TRBJ2-2; cdr3_nt: TGCGCCAGCAGCTTAGGGTACTCCTTAAACACCGGGGAGCTGTTTTTT; cdr3_aa: CASSLGYSLNTGELFF
d_call: TRBD1; clone_size: .; v_call: TRBV27; j_call: TRBJ1-1; cdr3_nt: TGTGCCAGCAGTTTATCGGGGCAGGGGGCGAGGAACACTGAAGCTTTCTTT; cdr3_aa: CASSLSGQGARNTEAFF
d_call: .; clone_size: few; v_call: TRBV2; j_call: TRBJ2-3; cdr3_nt: TGTGCCAGACTAGCAGATACGCAGTATTTT; cdr3_aa: CARLADTQYF
d_call: TRBD1; clone_size: .; v_call: TRBV12-3/TRBV12-4; j_call: TRBJ2-2; cdr3_nt: TGTGCCAGCAGGCAATCAGGGGGCATGAGCCGGGAGCTGTTTTTT; cdr3_aa: CASRQSGGMSRELFF
d_call: .; clone_size: .; v_call: TRBV21-1; j_call: TRBJ2-2; cdr3_nt: TGTGCCAGCAGCAGGGGACGGGGGGAGCTGTTTTTT; cdr3_aa: CASSRGRGELFF
d_call: .; clone_size: few; v_call: TRBV9; j_call: TRBJ1-2; cdr3_nt: TGTGCCAGCAGCGTAGCCGGGATGTATGGCTACACCTTC; cdr3_aa: CASSVAGMYGYTF
d_call: .; clone_size: many; v_call: TRBV10-3; j_call: TRBJ2-1; cdr3_nt: TGTGCCATCAAGGTCGGGGGGCCTAACAATGAGCAGTTCTTC; cdr3_aa: CAIKVGGPNNEQFF
d_call: .; clone_size: many; v_call: TRBV6-5; j_call: TRBJ1-1; cdr3_nt: TGTGCCAGCAGTTACCATCGGGTTAGGACGATGAACACTGAAGCTTTCTTT; cdr3_aa: CASSYHRVRTMNTEAFF
d_call: .; clone_size: .; v_call: TRBV7-9; j_call: TRBJ2-7; cdr3_nt: TGTGCCAGCAGCTCACAGGGAAACGAGCAGTACTTC; cdr3_aa: CASSSQGNEQYF
d_call: TRBD2; clone_size: many; v_call: TRBV7-2; j_call: TRBJ2-7; cdr3_nt: TGTGCCAGCACCCCCCGGGGGGTTTCCCCATACGAGCAGTACTTC; cdr3_aa: CASTPRGVSPYEQYF
d_call: TRBD1; clone_size: many; v_call: TRBV20-1; j_call: TRBJ1-6; cdr3_nt: TGCAGTGCTTCTCACCTACAGGGGACCTATAATTCACCCCTCCACTTT; cdr3_aa: CSASHLQGTYNSPLHF